This T cell receptor (beta chain) is drawn from a study of siplizumab effects on memory and regulatory T cells. About this clone: The antigen is unknown.

TCRdb's copy holds only in-frame clones and misses some; the assay was immunoSEQ multiplex PCR. The sample carries 100,000 or so clones, less than 95% recorded once. Study-wide results and caveats: It seemed that naive T cells were more diverse than memory cells and were major contributors to the alloresponse. Alloreactive sequences traceable to unstimulated CD4+ memory cells were significantly reduced by siplizumab.

Sequenced input: non-Treg CD4+ T cells sorted from blood. The source is a human donor in good health.

CDR3 coding DNA: TGTGCCAGCAGTGAATATCCGAGCGGGCCCTCCTACGAGCAGTACTTC. The encoded protein is CASSEYPSGPSYEQYF. This rearrangement joins TRBV2 to TRBJ2-7; possibly TRBD2 for D (6 bases). This CDR3 comprises 16 residues. From germline, CDR1 is SNHLY and CDR2 FYNNEI. V was trimmed by 2 bases and J by 0 bases, leaving 14 bases between them.